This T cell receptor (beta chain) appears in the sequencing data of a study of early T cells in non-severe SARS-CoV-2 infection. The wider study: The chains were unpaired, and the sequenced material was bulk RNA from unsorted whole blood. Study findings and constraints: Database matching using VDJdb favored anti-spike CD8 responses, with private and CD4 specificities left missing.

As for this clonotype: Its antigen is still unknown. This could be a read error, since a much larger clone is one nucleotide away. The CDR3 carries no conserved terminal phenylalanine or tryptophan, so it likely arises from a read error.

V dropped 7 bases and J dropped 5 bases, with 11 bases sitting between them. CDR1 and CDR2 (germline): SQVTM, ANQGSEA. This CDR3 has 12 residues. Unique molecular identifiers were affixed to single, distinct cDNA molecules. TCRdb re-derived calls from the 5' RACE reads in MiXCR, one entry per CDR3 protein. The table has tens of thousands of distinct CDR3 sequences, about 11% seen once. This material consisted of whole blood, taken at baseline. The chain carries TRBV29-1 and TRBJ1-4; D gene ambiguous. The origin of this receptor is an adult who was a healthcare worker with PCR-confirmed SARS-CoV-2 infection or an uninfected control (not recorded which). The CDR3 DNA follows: TGCAGCGGCAGACTCAGGAATGAAAAACTGTTTCTT. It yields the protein CSGRLRNEKLFL.